This T cell receptor (beta chain) was retrieved from a study of T-cell reconstitution after alpha-beta-depleted transplantation in children. This clonotype came up a few times. Its matching antigen is unknown. General study points: At around two months after transplant, the alpha-beta T cells were reportedly derived from several hundred expanded clones that came from non-depleted graft cells.

This CDR3 region has 13 residues. V dropped 5 bases and J dropped 4 bases, with 11 bases sitting between them. Germline V gene data show CDR1 as SEHNR and CDR2 as FQNEAQ (reference sequence). A library of TCRbeta sequences, prepared with unique molecular identifiers, was generated. TCRdb re-called the PCR reads with MiXCR, one entry per CDR3 protein. The sample has around 580,000 distinct CDR3 sequences, roughly 23% seen once. The V and J genes are TRBV7-9 and TRBJ1-1; D is possibly TRBD1 (5 bases). The sequence was collected from a boy younger than two who had a stem cell transplant for acute myeloid leukemia, so the T cells may come from the graft donor. The source material was PBMCs, mostly from graft donor cells, sampled 360 days after TCRalphabeta/CD19-depleted stem cell transplant. The chain's CDR3 is CASSPLQGTEAFF. CDR3 DNA: TGTGCCAGCAGCCCCCTCCAGGGCACTGAAGCTTTCTTT.